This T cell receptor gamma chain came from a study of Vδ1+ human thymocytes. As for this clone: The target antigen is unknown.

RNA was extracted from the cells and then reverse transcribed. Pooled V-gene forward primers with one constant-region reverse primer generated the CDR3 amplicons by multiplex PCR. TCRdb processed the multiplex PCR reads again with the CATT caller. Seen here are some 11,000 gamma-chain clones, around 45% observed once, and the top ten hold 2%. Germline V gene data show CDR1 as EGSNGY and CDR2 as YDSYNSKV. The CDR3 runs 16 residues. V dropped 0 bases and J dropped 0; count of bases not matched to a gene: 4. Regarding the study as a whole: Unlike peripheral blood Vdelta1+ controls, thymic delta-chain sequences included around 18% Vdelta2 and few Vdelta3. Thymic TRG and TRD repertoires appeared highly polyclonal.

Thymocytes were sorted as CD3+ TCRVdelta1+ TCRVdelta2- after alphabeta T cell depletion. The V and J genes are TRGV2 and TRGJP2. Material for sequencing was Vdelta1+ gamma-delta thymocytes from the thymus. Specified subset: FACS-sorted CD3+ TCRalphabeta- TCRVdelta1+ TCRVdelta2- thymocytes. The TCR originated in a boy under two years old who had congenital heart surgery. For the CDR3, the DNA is TGTGCCACCTGGGACGGGGCTCATAGTAGTGATTGGATCAAGACGTTT. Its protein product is CATWDGAHSSDWIKTF.